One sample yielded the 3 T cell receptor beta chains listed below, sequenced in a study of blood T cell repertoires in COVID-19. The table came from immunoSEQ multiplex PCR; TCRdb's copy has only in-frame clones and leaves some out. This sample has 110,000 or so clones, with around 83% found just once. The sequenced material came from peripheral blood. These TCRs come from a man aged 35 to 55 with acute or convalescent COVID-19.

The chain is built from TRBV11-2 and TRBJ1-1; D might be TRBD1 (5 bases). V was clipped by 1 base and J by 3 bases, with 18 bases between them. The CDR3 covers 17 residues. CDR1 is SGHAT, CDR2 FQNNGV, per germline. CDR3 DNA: TGTGCCAGCAGCTTAGGCGACCGAATCAAAGGGGACACTGAAGCTTTCTTT. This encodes CASSLGDRIKGDTEAFF.

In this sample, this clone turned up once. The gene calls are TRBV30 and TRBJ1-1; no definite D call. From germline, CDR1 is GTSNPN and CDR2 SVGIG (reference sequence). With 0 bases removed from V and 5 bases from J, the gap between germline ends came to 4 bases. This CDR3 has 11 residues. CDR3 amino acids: CAWSVSTEAFF. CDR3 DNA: TGTGCCTGGAGTGTGAGTACTGAAGCTTTCTTT.

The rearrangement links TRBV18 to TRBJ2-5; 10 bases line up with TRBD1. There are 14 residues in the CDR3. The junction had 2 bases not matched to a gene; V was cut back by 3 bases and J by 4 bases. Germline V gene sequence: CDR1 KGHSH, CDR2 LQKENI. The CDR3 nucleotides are TGTGCCAGCTCACCGACAGGGGGCACAGAGACCCAGTACTTC. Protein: CASSPTGGTETQYF.